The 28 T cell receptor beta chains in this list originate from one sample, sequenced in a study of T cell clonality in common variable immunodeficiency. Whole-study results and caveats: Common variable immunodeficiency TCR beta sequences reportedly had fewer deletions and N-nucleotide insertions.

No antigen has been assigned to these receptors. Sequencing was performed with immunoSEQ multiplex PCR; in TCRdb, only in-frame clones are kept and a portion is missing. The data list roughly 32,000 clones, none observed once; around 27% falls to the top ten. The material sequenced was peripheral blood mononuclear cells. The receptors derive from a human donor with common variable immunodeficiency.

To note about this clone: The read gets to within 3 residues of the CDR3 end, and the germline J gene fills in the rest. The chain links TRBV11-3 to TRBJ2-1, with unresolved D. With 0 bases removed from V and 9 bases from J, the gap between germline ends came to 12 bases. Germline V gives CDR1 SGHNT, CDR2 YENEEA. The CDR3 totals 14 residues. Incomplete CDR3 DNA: TGTGCCAGCAGCTTAGATACTTCAACTACTGAG. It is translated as CASSLDTSTTE. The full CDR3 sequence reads CASSLDTSTTEQFF. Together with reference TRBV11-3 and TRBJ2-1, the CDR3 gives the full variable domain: EAGVVQSPRYKIIEKKQPVAFWCNPISGHNTLYWYLQNLGQGPELLIRYENEEAVDDSQLPKDRFSAERLKGVDSTLKIQPAELGDSAVYLCASSLDTSTTEQFFGPGTRLTVL.

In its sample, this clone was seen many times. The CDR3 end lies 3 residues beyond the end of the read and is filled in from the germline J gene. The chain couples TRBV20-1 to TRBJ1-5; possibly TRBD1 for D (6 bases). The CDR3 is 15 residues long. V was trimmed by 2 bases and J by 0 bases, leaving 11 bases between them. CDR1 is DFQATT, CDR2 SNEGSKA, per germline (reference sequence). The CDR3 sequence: CSARRAGDSNQPQHF. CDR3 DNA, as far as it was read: TGCAGTGCTAGACGGGCAGGGGATAGCAATCAGCCC.

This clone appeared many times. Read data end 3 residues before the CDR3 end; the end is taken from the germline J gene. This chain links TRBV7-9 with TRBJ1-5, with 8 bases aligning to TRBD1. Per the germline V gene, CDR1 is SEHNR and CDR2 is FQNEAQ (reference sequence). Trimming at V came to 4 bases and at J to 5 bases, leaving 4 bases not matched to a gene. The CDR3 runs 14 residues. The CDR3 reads CASSSGQGDQPQHF. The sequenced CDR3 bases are TGTGCCAGCAGCTCCGGACAGGGTGATCAGCCC. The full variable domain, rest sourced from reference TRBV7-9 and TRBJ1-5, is DTGVSQNPRHKITKRGQNVTFRCDPISEHNRLYWYRQTLGQGPEFLTYFQNEAQLEKSRLLSDRFSAERPKGSFSTLEIQRTEQGDSAMYLCASSSGQGDQPQHFGDGTRLSIL.

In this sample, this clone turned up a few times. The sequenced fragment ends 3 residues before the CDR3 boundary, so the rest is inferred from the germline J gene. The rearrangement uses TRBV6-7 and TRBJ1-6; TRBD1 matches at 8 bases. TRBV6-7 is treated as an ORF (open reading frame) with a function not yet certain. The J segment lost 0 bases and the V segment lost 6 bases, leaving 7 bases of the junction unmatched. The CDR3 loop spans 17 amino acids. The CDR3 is CASRKDRGNSYNSPLHF. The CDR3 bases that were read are TGTGCCAGCAGGAAAGACAGGGGAAACTCCTATAATTCACCC.

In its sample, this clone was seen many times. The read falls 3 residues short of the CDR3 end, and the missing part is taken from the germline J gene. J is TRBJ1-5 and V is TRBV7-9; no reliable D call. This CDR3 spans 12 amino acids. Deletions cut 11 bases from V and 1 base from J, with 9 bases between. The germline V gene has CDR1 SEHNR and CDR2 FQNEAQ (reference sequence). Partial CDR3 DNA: TGTGCCTCCTCGGGGAGCAATCAGCCC. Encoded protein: CASSGSNQP. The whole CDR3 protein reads CASSGSNQPQHF.

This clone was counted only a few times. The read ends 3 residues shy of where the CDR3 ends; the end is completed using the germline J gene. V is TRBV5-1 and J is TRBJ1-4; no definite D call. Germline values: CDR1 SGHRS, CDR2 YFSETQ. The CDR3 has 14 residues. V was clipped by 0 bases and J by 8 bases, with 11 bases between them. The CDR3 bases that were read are TGCGCCAGCAGCTTGGGTTGGGCCGCGGAAAAA. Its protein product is CASSLGWAAEK. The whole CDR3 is CASSLGWAAEKLFF.

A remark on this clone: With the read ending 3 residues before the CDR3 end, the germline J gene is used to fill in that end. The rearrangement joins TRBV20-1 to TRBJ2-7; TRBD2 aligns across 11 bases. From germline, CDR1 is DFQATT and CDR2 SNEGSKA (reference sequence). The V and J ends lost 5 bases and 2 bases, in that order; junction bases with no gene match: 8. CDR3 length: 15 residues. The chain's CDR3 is CSAPLSGRGAYEQYF. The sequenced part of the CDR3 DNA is TGCAGTGCTCCCCTTAGCGGGAGGGGTGCCTACGAG.

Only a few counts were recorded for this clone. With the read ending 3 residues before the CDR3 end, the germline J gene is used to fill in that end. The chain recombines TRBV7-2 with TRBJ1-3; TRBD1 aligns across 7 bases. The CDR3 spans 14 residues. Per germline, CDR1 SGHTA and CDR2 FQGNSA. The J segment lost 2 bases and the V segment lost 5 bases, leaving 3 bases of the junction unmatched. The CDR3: CASSLDRAGNTIYF. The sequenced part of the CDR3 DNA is TGTGCCAGCAGCCTAGACAGGGCTGGAAACACC. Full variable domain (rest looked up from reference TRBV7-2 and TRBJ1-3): GAGVSQSPSNKVTEKGKDVELRCDPISGHTALYWYRQSLGQGLEFLIYFQGNSAPDKSGLPSDRFSAERTGGSVSTLTIQRTQQEDSAVYLCASSLDRAGNTIYFGEGSWLTVV.

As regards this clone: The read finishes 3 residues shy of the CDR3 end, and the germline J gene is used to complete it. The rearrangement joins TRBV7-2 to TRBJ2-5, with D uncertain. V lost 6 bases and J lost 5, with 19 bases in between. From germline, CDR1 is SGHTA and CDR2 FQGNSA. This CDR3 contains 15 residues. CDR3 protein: CASRTFPLQLETQYF. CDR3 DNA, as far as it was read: TGTGCCAGCAGAACCTTCCCCTTACAATTGGAGACC.

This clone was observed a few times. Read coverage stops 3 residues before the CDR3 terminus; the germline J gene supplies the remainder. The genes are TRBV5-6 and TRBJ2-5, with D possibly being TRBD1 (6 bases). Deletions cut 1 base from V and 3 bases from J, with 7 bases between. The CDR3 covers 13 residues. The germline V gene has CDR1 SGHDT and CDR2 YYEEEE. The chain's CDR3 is CASSLSGEETQYF. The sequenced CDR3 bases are TGTGCCAGCAGCTTGTCAGGGGAAGAGACC.

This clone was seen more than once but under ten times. The CDR3 spells CASSLQGGAINEQFF. CDR3 bases read: TGTGCCAGCAGCTTACAGGGCGGTGCAATCAATGAG. The chain has TRBV7-9 and TRBJ2-1; TRBD1 is a possible D gene (5 bases). The sequence runs out 3 residues before the end of the CDR3; the remainder is reconstructed from the germline J gene. The CDR3 spans 15 residues. The V end lost 2 bases, the J end lost 6 bases, and 14 bases lay between the germline ends. CDR1 is SEHNR, CDR2 FQNEAQ, per germline (reference sequence). The full variable domain, in which reference TRBV7-9 and TRBJ2-1 provide the parts outside the CDR3, is DTGVSQNPRHKITKRGQNVTFRCDPISEHNRLYWYRQTLGQGPEFLTYFQNEAQLEKSRLLSDRFSAERPKGSFSTLEIQRTEQGDSAMYLCASSLQGGAINEQFFGPGTRLTVL.

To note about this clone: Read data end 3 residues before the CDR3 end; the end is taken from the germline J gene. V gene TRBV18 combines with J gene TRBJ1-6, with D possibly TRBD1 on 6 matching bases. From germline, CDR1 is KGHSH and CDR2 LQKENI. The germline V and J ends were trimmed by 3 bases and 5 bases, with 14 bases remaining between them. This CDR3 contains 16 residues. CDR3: CASSPSGTINNSPLHF. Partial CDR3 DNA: TGTGCCAGCTCACCGTCCGGGACAATCAATAATTCACCC.

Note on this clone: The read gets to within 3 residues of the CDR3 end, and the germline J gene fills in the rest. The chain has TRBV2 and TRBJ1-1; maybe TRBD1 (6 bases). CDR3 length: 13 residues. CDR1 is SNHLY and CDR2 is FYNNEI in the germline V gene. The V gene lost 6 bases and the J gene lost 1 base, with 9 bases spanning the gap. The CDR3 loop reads CASRPTGNTEAFF. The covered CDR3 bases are TGTGCCAGCAGACCGACAGGGAACACTGAA.

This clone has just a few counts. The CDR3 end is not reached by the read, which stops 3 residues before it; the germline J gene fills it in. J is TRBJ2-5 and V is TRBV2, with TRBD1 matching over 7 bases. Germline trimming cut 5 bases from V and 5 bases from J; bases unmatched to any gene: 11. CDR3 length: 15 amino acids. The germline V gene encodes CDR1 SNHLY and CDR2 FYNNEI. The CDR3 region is CASSRDRDGGETQYF. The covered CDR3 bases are TGTGCCAGCAGTCGCGACAGGGACGGCGGGGAGACC.

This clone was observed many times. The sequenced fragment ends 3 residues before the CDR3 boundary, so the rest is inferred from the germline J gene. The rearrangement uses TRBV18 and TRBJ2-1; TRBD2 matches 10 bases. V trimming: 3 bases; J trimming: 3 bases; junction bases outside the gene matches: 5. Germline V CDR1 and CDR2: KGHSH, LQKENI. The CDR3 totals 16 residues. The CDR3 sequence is CASSPLAGVLYNEQFF. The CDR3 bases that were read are TGTGCCAGCTCACCCCTAGCGGGGGTACTCTACAATGAG.

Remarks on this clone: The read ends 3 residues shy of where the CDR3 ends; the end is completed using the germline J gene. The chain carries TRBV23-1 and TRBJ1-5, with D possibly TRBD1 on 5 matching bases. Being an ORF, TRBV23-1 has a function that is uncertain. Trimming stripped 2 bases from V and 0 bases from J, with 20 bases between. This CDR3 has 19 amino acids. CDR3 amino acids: CASSQENSPGLVSNQPQHF. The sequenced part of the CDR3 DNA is TGCGCCAGCAGTCAAGAAAACTCCCCGGGACTCGTTAGCAATCAGCCC.

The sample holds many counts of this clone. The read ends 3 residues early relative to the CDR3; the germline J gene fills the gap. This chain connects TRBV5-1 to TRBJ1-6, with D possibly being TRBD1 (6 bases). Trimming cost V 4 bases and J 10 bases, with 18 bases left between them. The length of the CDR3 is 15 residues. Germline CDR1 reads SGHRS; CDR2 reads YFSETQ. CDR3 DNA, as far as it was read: TGCGCCAGCAGCCCCGGAAACAGGGATGACTCACCC. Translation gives CASSPGNRDDSP. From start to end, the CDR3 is CASSPGNRDDSPLHF.

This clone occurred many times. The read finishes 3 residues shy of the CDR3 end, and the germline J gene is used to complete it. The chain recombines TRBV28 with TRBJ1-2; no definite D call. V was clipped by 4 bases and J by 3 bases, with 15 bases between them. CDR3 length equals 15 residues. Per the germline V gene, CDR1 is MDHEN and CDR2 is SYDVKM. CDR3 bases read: TGTGCCAGCAGTTCCCTCCCCCGGGGATACTATGGC. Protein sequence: CASSSLPRGYYG. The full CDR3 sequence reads CASSSLPRGYYGYTF.

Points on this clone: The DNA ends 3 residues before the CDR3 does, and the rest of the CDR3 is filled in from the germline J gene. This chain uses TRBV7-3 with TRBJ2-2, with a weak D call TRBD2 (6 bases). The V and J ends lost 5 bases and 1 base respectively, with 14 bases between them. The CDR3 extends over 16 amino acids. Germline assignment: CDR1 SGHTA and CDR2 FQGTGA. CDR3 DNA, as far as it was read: TGTGCCAGCAGCCCCACCCTAGCGTTGAACACCGGGGAG. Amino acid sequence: CASSPTLALNTGE. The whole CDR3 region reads CASSPTLALNTGELFF.

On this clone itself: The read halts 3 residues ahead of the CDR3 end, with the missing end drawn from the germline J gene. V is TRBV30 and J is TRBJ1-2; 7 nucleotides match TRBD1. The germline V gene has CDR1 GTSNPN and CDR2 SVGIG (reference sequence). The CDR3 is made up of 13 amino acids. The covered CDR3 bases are TGTGCCTGGAGTGTTAAGGGGGCGAAGGGC. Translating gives CAWSVKGAKG. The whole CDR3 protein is CAWSVKGAKGYTF.

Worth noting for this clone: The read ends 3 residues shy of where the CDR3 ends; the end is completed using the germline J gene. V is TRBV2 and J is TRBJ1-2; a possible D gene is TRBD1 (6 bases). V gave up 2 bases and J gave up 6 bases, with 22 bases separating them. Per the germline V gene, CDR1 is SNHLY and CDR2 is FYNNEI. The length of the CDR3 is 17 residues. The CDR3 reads CASSELQGFHQGNGYTF. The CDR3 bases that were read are TGTGCCAGCAGTGAACTCCAGGGATTTCATCAGGGGAATGGC.

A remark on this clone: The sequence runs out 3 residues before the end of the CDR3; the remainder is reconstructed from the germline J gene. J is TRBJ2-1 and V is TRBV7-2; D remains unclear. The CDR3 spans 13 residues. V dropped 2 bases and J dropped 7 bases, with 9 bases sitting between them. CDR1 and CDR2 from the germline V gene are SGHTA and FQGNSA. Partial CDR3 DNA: TGTGCCAGCAGCTTAAGAGGCAATAATGAG. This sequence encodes CASSLRGNNE. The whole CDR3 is CASSLRGNNEQFF.

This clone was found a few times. CDR3 region: CAWSFGQINYGYTF. The sequenced part of the CDR3 DNA is TGTGCCTGGAGCTTCGGACAGATAAACTATGGC. The rearrangement joins TRBV30 to TRBJ1-2, with D maybe TRBD1 (6 bases). The missing CDR3 end, 3 residues past where the read stops, is filled in from the germline J gene. There are 14 residues in the CDR3. Germline V gene sequence: CDR1 GTSNPN, CDR2 SVGIG (reference sequence). V dropped 3 bases and J dropped 2 bases, with 13 bases sitting between them.

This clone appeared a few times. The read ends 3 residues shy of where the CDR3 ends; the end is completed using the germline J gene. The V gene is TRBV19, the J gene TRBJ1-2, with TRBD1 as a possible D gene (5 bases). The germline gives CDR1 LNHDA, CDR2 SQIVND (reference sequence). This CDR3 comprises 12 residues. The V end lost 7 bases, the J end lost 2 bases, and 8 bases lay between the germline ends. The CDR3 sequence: CASMNRNYGYTF. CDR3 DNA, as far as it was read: TGTGCCAGTATGAACAGGAACTATGGC.

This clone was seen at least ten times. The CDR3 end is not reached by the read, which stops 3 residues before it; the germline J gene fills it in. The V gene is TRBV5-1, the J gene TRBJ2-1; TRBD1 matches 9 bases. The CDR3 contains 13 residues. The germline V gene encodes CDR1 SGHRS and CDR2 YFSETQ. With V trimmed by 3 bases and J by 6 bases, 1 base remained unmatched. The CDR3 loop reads CASSSGQGNEQFF. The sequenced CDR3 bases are TGCGCCAGCAGCTCGGGACAGGGCAATGAG.

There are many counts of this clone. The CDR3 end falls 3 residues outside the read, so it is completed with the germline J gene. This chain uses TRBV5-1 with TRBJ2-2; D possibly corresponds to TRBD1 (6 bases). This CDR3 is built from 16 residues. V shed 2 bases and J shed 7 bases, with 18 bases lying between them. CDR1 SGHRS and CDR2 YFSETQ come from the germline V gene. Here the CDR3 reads CASSFELTGLGGELFF. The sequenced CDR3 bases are TGCGCCAGCAGCTTTGAGCTCACAGGGTTGGGCGGGGAG.

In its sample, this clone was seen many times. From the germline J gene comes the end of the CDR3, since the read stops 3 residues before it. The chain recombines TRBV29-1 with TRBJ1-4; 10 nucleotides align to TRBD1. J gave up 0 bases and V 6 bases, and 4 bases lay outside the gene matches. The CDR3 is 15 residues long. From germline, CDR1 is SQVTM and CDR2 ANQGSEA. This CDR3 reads CSVRTGGATNEKLFF. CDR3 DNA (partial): TGCAGCGTCAGGACAGGGGGAGCAACTAATGAAAAA.

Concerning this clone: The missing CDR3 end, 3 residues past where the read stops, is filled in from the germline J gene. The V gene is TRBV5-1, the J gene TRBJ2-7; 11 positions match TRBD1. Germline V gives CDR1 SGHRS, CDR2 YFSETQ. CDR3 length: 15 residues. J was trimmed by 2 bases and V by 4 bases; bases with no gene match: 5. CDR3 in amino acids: CASSHPGQGAYEQYF. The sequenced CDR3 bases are TGCGCCAGCAGCCATCCGGGACAGGGGGCCTACGAG.